Below, 22 T cell receptor beta chains from the same sample are listed, as sequenced in a study of blood T cell repertoires in COVID-19. This table comes from immunoSEQ multiplex PCR, and its TCRdb copy is limited to in-frame clones, with some not included. Among about 250,000 clones listed, about 86% were seen once. The material sequenced was peripheral blood. The source of these receptors is an elderly man with acute or convalescent COVID-19.

The chain links TRBV6-5 to TRBJ2-5; possibly TRBD1 for D (6 bases). Trimming stripped 10 bases from V and 0 bases from J, with 15 bases between. The CDR3 contains 14 residues. Germline V gene data show CDR1 as MNHEY and CDR2 as SVGAGI. In DNA form, the CDR3 reads TGTGCCACCGCAACAGGGAACTACCAAGAGACCCAGTACTTC. Protein sequence: CATATGNYQETQYF.

This rearrangement joins TRBV5-4 to TRBJ2-5; TRBD2 agrees at 7 bases. The V gene's germline CDR1 is SGHNT and CDR2 YYREEE (reference sequence). This CDR3 has 17 amino acids. Trimming at V came to 4 bases and at J to 1 base, leaving 13 bases not matched to a gene. In DNA form, the CDR3 reads TGTGCCAGCAGCACCTCCCCAGCGGGCGGGGGCCAAGAGACCCAGTACTTC. Its translation: CASSTSPAGGGQETQYF.

The V gene is TRBV18, the J gene TRBJ1-2; perhaps TRBD1 as D (6 bases). The CDR3 consists of 15 residues. Trimming took 3 bases from V and 1 from J, leaving 12 bases between them. Germline V gene data show CDR1 as KGHSH and CDR2 as LQKENI. DNA for the CDR3: TGTGCCAGCTCACCGAGACAGGCGGTTAACTATGGCTACACCTTC. Its translation is CASSPRQAVNYGYTF.

The count of this clone is one. The V and J genes are TRBV21-1 and TRBJ2-1; the D call in the table, TRBD1, was not verified against the DNA. TRBV21-1 counts as a pseudogene. This CDR3 comprises 19 residues. The DNA of the CDR3 is TGTGCCAGCAGCAAAGCGCACATCGAGACAGGAAGCTCCTACAATGAGCAGTTCTTC. It encodes CASSKAHIETGSSYNEQFF.

The sample holds a few counts of this clone. The rearrangement uses TRBV12-3 or TRBV12-4 and TRBJ1-2; D is unresolved. V lost 4 bases and J 8 bases, leaving 11 bases between the germline ends. The CDR3 totals 12 residues. In DNA form, the CDR3 reads TGTGCCAGCAGTTGGGGAGGCCGAGGCTACACCTTC. It codes for CASSWGGRGYTF.

This clone was seen just once. V gene TRBV30 combines with J gene TRBJ2-1, with D tentatively TRBD2 (5 bases). Trimming left V 4 bases short and J 8 bases short, with 6 bases between. CDR1 is GTSNPN and CDR2 is SVGIG in the germline V gene (reference sequence). CDR3 length: 10 residues. The CDR3 coding sequence is TGTGCCTGGAAGCGGCATGAGCAGTTCTTC. Translating gives CAWKRHEQFF.

A single count supports this clone. CDR3 loop: CASSLIGASELFF. CDR3 sequence (DNA): TGTGCCAGCAGCCTAATCGGAGCGTCGGAGCTGTTTTTT. V and J are TRBV3-1 (or the pseudogene TRBV3-2) and TRBJ2-2; unclear D gene. The V end was cut by 4 bases, the J end by 10 bases, with 13 bases between. Germline loops: CDR1 LGHDT, CDR2 YNNKEL (reference sequence). The CDR3 is 13 amino acids.

The V gene is TRBV7-8, the J gene TRBJ1-5; no definite D call. V was clipped by 5 bases and J by 9 bases, with 11 bases between them. The CDR3 contains 12 residues. Germline CDR1 is SGHVS and CDR2 is FQNEAQ. The CDR3 is CASSRDTRPQHF. In DNA, the CDR3 is TGTGCCAGCAGCCGAGATACTAGGCCCCAGCATTTT.

A few counts support this clone. This chain joins TRBV2 and TRBJ2-2, with TRBD1 identical over 10 bases. The junction had 3 bases not matched to a gene; V was cut back by 5 bases and J by 6 bases. Looked up from germline, CDR1 is SNHLY and CDR2 is FYNNEI. This CDR3 has 14 residues. The CDR3 DNA reads TGTGCCAGCAGTCGGGACAGGGGTTCCGGGGAGCTGTTTTTT. Protein product: CASSRDRGSGELFF.

The chain links TRBV9 to TRBJ2-6; D is unclear. Germline lookup yields CDR1 SGDLS and CDR2 YYNGEE. The CDR3 runs to 17 residues. V was clipped by 2 bases and J by 0 bases, with 12 bases between them. The DNA for the CDR3 is TGTGCCAGCAGCGTTCCTGAGCCCGGCTCTGGGGCCAACGTCCTGACTTTC. This codes for CASSVPEPGSGANVLTF.

The V and J genes are TRBV7-8 and TRBJ2-7; TRBD2 is a possible D gene (6 bases). CDR3 size: 22 residues. The germline V gene encodes CDR1 SGHVS and CDR2 FQNEAQ. Trimming removed 0 bases at V and 13 bases at J, with 43 bases between. Written as DNA, the CDR3 is TGTGCCAGCAGCTTAGCTGGCTCCCCAGCGGGCAGGGAGACTCCGGGTCCACCGGGTGAATACTTC. This gives the protein CASSLAGSPAGRETPGPPGEYF. Drawing the rest from reference TRBV7-8 and TRBJ2-7, the complete variable domain is GAGVSQSPRYKVAKRGQDVALRCDPISGHVSLFWYQQALGQGPEFLTYFQNEAQLDKSGLPSDRFFAERPEGSVSTLKIQRTQQEDSAVYLCASSLAGSPAGRETPGPPGEYFGPGTRLTVT.

The chain carries TRBV12-3 or TRBV12-4 and TRBJ2-7, with D maybe TRBD1 (6 bases). The ends were cut back, 5 bases at V and 3 bases at J, with 11 bases in the middle. CDR3 size: 13 residues. CDR3 in DNA: TGTGCCAGCAGTAAAGGGACAAACTACGAGCAGTACTTC. It codes for CASSKGTNYEQYF.

This clone has a handful of counts. The chain employs TRBV10-3 and TRBJ2-2; TRBD1 agrees at 10 bases. The CDR3 sequence is 17 residues long. J gave up 4 bases and V 5 bases, and 10 bases lay outside the gene matches. Germline CDR1 ENHRY, CDR2 SYGVKD. CDR3 sequence (DNA): TGTGCCATCAGTCTCCCGGCGCGGACAGGGGGCACCGGGGAGCTGTTTTTT. Amino acids: CAISLPARTGGTGELFF.

Only one count was recorded for this clone. The rearrangement uses TRBV28 and TRBJ2-5, with 9 nucleotides matching TRBD1. The CDR3 runs 15 residues. The ends lost 6 bases at V and 1 base at J; junction bases unmatched: 6. CDR1 MDHEN and CDR2 SYDVKM come from the germline V gene. The CDR3 DNA follows: TGTGCCAGCAGCCATGACAGGGGGAGCCAAGAGACCCAGTACTTC. It translates to CASSHDRGSQETQYF.

This rearrangement joins TRBV19 to TRBJ1-5; 9 bases line up with TRBD1. V lost 5 bases, J lost 3 bases, and 14 bases stayed unmatched. CDR3 length: 18 residues. Germline-derived CDR1 and CDR2 are LNHDA and SQIVND (reference sequence). CDR3: CASSPRGVGTGNNQPQHF. The CDR3 region has the DNA TGTGCCAGTAGTCCCCGTGGGGTTGGGACAGGGAACAATCAGCCCCAGCATTTT.

The V call is TRBV7-8, the J call TRBJ2-1; possible D gene TRBD1, 6 bases. The CDR3 has 16 residues. The V end lost 5 bases, the J end lost 5 bases, and 19 bases lay between the germline ends. The germline CDR1 and CDR2 sequences are SGHVS and FQNEAQ. In nucleotides, the CDR3 is TGTGCCAGCAGCCGATTCCCGGGGACATCCCACAATGAGCAGTTCTTC. Translation gives CASSRFPGTSHNEQFF.

This rearrangement joins TRBV28 to TRBJ1-2, with no clear D. CDR3 length equals 13 residues. Germline V gene sequence: CDR1 MDHEN, CDR2 SYDVKM. Trimming removed 8 bases from V and 6 bases from J, with 16 bases in between. CDR3: CASARSGLDGYTF. CDR3 nucleotides: TGTGCCAGCGCCCGGTCCGGGTTGGATGGCTACACCTTC.

The J gene is TRBJ2-7, the V gene TRBV6-2 or TRBV6-3; possibly TRBD2 for D (6 bases). The CDR3 is made up of 17 amino acids. Germline assignment: CDR1 MNHEY and CDR2 SVGEGT. Trimming removed 2 bases at V and 0 bases at J, with 17 bases between. CDR3 in amino acids: CASSYGLGLAISYEQYF. CDR3 nucleotides: TGTGCCAGCAGTTACGGTCTGGGCCTAGCGATCTCCTACGAGCAGTACTTC.

V and J are TRBV27 and TRBJ2-3; D perhaps matches TRBD2 (5 bases). V was clipped by 5 bases and J by 6 bases, with 12 bases between them. CDR1 MNHEY and CDR2 SMNVEV come from the germline V gene (reference sequence). This CDR3 spans 13 amino acids. The CDR3 protein is CASSLRGGDTQYF. The CDR3 bases are TGTGCCAGCAGTCTCAGAGGCGGGGATACGCAGTATTTT.

This chain connects TRBV6-1 to TRBJ1-5; 8 bases line up with TRBD1. V dropped 3 bases and J dropped 6; count of bases not matched to a gene: 4. Germline V gives CDR1 MNHNS, CDR2 SASEGT. The CDR3 is 14 amino acids. CDR3 nucleotide sequence: TGTGCCAGCAGTGACCGGACAGGGTTTCAGCCCCAGCATTTT. It codes for CASSDRTGFQPQHF.

This chain joins TRBV3-1 (or the pseudogene TRBV3-2) and TRBJ2-2; 11 positions agree with TRBD2. Germline CDR1 is LGHDT and CDR2 is YNNKEL (reference sequence). The CDR3 is 15 amino acids. V trimming: 6 bases; J trimming: 3 bases; junction bases outside the gene matches: 3. CDR3 in amino acids: CASRTSGGHTGELFF. CDR3 nucleotides: TGTGCCAGCAGAACTAGCGGGGGACACACCGGGGAGCTGTTTTTT.

CDR3 in DNA: TGTGCCAGTAGTACTCGACAGGGCGGTGCGGACACCATATATTTT. Amino acid sequence: CASSTRQGGADTIYF. V usage is TRBV19 and J usage is TRBJ1-3; TRBD1 agrees at 7 bases. The CDR3 is 15 residues long. Germline V gene sequence: CDR1 LNHDA, CDR2 SQIVND (reference sequence). J gave up 8 bases and V 4 bases, and 11 bases lay outside the gene matches.